This TCR beta chain was found in a study of blood T cell repertoires in COVID-19. Study-wide background: The study drew acute and convalescent COVID-19 samples from the United States, Italy and Spain.

How the authors handled the data: Estimated nucleated cell counts came from reference gene primer amplification. The protocol was immunoSEQ multiplex PCR, while the TCRdb copy is restricted to in-frame clones and leaves out a portion. V and J calls and clone size are as listed in that table; D and trimming were resolved from the DNA. This table holds fewer than 700,000 clones, less than 90% found once. It was during active infection that Seattle patients were enrolled and then longitudinally followed. Germline V gives CDR1 GTSNPN, CDR2 SVGIG (reference sequence). The CDR3 contains 15 residues. Trimming took 1 base from V and 2 from J; bases not matched to a gene: 4.

Sequencing was carried out using peripheral blood. The chain recombines TRBV30 with TRBJ2-3, with 9 bases matching TRBD2. The sequence was obtained from a woman between 50 and 59 years old with COVID-19, enrolled during active disease. In nucleotides, the CDR3 is TGTGCCTGGAGTGCGGGACTAGCACTCACAGATACGCAGTATTTT. It codes for CAWSAGLALTDTQYF.